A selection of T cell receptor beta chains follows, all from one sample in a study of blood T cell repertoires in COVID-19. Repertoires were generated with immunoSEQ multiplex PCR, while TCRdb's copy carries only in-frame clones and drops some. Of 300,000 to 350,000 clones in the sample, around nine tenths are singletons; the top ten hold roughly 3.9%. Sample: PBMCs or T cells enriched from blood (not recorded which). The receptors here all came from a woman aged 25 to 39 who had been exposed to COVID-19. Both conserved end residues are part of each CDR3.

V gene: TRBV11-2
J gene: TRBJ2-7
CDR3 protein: CASSPSGERYEQYF

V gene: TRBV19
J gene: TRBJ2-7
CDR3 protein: CASSIRRTTSYEQYF

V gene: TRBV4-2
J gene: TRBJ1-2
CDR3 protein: CASSQDMRGNGYTF

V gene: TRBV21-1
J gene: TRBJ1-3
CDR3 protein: CASNERRGNTIYF

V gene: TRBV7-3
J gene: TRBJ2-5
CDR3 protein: CASSLTRDRAGETQYF

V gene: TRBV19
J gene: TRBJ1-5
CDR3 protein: CASSINQVNSNQPQHF

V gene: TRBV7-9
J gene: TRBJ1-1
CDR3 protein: CASSLPYRGENTEAFF

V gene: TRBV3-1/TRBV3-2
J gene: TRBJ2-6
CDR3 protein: CASSQDGGARTLTF

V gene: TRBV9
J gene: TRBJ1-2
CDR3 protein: CASSVEDRPHIGYTF

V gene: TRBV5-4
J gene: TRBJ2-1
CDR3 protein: CASSTSLATEQFF

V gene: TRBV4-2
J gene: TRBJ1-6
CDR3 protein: CASSPREGPYNSPLHF

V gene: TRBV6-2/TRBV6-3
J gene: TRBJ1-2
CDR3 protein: CASSYPTGGSIYGYTF

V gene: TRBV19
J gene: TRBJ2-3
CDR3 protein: CASSALAGGADTQYF

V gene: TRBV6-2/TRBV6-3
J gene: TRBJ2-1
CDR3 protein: CASSYAGRRFF

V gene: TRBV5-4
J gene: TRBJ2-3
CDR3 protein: CAGRTGGGGDTQYF

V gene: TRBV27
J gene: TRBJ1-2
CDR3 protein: CASSHDSDYGYTF

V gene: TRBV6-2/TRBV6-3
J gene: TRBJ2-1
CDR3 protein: CASSYRAGVYGSEQFF

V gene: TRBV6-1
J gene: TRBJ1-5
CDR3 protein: CASSERGTVRSQPQHF

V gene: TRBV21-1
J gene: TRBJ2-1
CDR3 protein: CASSKRLAGGQLYLNEQFF

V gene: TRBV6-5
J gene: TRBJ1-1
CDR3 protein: CASSPPGISAFF

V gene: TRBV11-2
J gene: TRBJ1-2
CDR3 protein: CASSPGTVYGYTF

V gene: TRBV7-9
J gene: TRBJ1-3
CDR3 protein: CASSHRDLHREGNTIYF

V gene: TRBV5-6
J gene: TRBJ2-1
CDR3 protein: CASSLGRGAVNNEQFF

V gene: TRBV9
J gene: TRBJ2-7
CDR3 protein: CASSARGGPHEQYF

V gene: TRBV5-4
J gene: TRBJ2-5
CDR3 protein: CASSLSSGVGGETQYF

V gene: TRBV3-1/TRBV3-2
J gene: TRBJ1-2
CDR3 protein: CASSQSQAYLYGYTF

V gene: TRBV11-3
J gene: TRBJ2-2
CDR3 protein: CASSLVYGELFF

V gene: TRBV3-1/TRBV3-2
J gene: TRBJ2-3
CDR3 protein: CASSRITGSSTDTQYF

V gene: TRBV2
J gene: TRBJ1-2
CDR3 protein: CAAHAGTGGSNYGYTF

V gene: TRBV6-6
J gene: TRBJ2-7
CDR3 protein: CATHGLALREQYF

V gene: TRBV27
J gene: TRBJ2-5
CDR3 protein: CASRGLAGGGETQYF

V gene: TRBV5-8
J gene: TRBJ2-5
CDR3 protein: CASRRDREKPQYF

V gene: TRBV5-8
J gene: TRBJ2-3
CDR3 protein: CASSPISTDTQYF

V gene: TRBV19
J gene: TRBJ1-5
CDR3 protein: CASSLVDRGPNQPQHF

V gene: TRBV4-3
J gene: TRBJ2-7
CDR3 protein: CASSQERSYEQYF

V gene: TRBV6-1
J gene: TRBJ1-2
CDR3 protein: CASSETGQGARAGYTF

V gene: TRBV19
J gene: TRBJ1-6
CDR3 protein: CATGDRSNSPLHF

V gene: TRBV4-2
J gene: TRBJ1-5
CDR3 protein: CASSQEQGGNQPQHF

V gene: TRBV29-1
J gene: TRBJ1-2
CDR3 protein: CSVWDSMNGYTF

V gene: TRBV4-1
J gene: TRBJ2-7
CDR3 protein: CASSRSHREGVEQYF

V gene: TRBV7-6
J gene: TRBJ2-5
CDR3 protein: CASSSGWGVFETQYF